This T cell receptor (beta chain) is drawn from a study of cytomegalovirus exposure and HLA in healthy donors. Overall study findings and caveats: It was assumed in the presence/absence analyses that sequencing depth was roughly uniform across donors. Reported findings show TCR beta sequences accurately forecast HLA-A and HLA-B alleles in most subjects.

Researchers ran the PCR with 60 Vbeta and 13 Jbeta primers. Data came from immunoSEQ multiplex PCR; TCRdb stores just in-frame clones and leaves some out. This table holds 240,000 or so clones, 80% to 85% found once. About this clone itself: As yet, its antigen is unknown.

Sequencing used PBMCs. The receptor comes from a woman aged 60 to 75 in good health and CMV-seropositive.

In nucleotides, the CDR3 is TGTGCCAGCAGCGCTCACAACTCAGGGGAGCAGTACTTC. Translated, it gives CASSAHNSGEQYF. The chain combines TRBV9 with TRBJ2-7; perhaps TRBD1 as D (5 bases). With 3 bases removed from V and 7 bases from J, the gap between germline ends came to 14 bases. CDR1 and CDR2 from the germline V gene are SGDLS and YYNGEE. This CDR3 contains 13 residues.